The following is a T cell receptor (beta chain) sequence with its context. These data originate in a study of CD8+ T cells in alopecia areata. Those with alopecia areata gave lesional scalp punch biopsies and peripheral blood. TCR sequencing used cDNA made by reverse transcription of extracted RNA. TCRdb's table, derived via immunoSEQ multiplex PCR, lists solely in-frame clones and lacks some. The table records around 140,000 clones, roughly 62% of them present only once. CDR3 length equals 11 residues. The germline CDR1 and CDR2 sequences are MNHEY and SVGAGI. Deletions cut 8 bases from V and 3 bases from J, with 7 bases between.

The receptor was derived from a human donor with alopecia areata. Material: CD4+ T cells sorted from blood, obtained at week 0. The chain recombines TRBV6-5 with TRBJ1-2; TRBD1 is a possible D gene (5 bases). The CDR3 nucleotides read TGTGCCAGCGGGGGGGACTATGGCTACACCTTC. This gives the protein CASGGDYGYTF.